The table lists the clone carrying this T cell receptor beta chain with a few counts. Its matching antigen is unknown. This specimen belongs to a study of breast tumors, draining lymph nodes, adjacent tissues. The CDR3 consists of 13 residues. The germline V and J ends were trimmed by 6 bases and 2 bases, with 11 bases remaining between them. Per germline, CDR1 MNHEY and CDR2 SMNVEV (reference sequence). The lymph nodes were axillary draining lymph nodes from breast cancer patients. Study results and caveats: The data were judged consistent with most tumor T cells coming from lymph node and expanding in tumor.

TCRdb redid the calling of the multiplex PCR reads with MiXCR, one entry per CDR3 protein. The data contain 150,000 to 200,000 distinct CDR3 sequences, roughly a third of them singletons. The sample consisted of axillary lymph node tissue. This clonotype was obtained from a female donor with breast cancer. Some clones in this sample may be carry-over from other donors' samples. The V gene is TRBV27, the J gene TRBJ2-7; D may be TRBD2 (5 bases). The CDR3 nucleotides read TGTGCCAGCAGAGGGAGCCCTACCTACGAGCAGTACTTC. It codes for CASRGSPTYEQYF.